Shown below are 32 T cell receptor beta chains from a single sample sequenced in a study of regulatory T cells in long-lasting Graves disease. The time point denotes: newly diagnosed GD, antithyroid drugs for less than 3 months. Generation of the TCR library employed RNA extracted from PBMCs. CDR3 regions were amplified by Arm-PCR using iRepertoire HTBI primers to build TCR beta libraries. Each CDR3 protein gets one entry after TCRdb re-called the multiplex PCR reads with MiXCR. The sample gives about 370,000 distinct CDR3 sequences, roughly 16% of which show up once; 22% is in the top ten. The starting material was peripheral blood mononuclear cells (PBMCs), obtained at new diagnosis, from a patient treated with antithyroid drugs. The receptors shown here come from a female donor with Graves disease.

At least ten counts were recorded for this clonotype. The V call is TRBV20-1, the J call TRBJ2-3; weak D call: TRBD1 (6 bases). The CDR3 runs 16 residues. V lost 0 bases to trimming and J lost 5 bases, with 18 bases between them. The germline CDR1 and CDR2 sequences are DFQATT and SNEGSKA (reference sequence). The CDR3 here is CSARDWGRDIRDTQYF. Written as DNA, the CDR3 is TGCAGTGCTAGAGATTGGGGACGGGACATCCGAGATACGCAGTATTTT.

Only a few counts were recorded for this clonotype. V gene TRBV20-1 combines with J gene TRBJ2-7, with D possibly TRBD2 on 6 matching bases. The CDR3 has 12 residues. Germline V gene lookup returns CDR1 DFQATT and CDR2 SNEGSKA (reference sequence). The V end was cut by 3 bases, the J end by 4 bases, with 10 bases between. The CDR3: CSARDREYEQYF. DNA for the CDR3: TGCAGTGCTAGGGATCGGGAGTACGAGCAGTACTTC.

This clonotype appeared many times. V usage is TRBV14 and J usage is TRBJ2-3; D is unclear. The V gene's germline CDR1 is SGHDN and CDR2 FVKESK. This CDR3 is built from 13 residues. Trimming stripped 3 bases from V and 3 bases from J, with 7 bases between. Written as DNA, the CDR3 is TGTGCCAGCAGCCAGGTCCTAACAGATACGCAGTATTTT. Translating gives CASSQVLTDTQYF.

This clonotype was seen more than once but under ten times. This likely stems from a read error, as it lies one base from a far larger clone. The chain recombines TRBV11-2 with TRBJ1-5; D might be TRBD1 (6 bases). V was clipped by 4 bases and J by 7 bases, with 17 bases between them. The CDR3 runs 15 residues. Germline values: CDR1 SGHAT, CDR2 FQNNGV. CDR3 sequence: CASSSGQGRYQPQHF. CDR3 nucleotide sequence: TGTGCCAGCAGCTCGGGGCAGGGGAGATACCAGCCCCAGCATTTT. Drawing the rest from reference TRBV11-2 and TRBJ1-5, the complete variable domain is EAGVAQSPRYKIIEKRQSVAFWCNPISGHATLYWYQQILGQGPKLLIQFQNNGVVDDSQLPKDRFSAERLKGVDSTLKIQPAKLEDSAVYLCASSSGQGRYQPQHFGDGTRLSIL.

This clonotype was detected many times. V usage is TRBV10-3 and J usage is TRBJ1-2, with D uncertain. Trimming removed 4 bases from V and 3 bases from J, with 18 bases in between. This CDR3 is 16 amino acids long. The germline V gene has CDR1 ENHRY and CDR2 SYGVKD. The CDR3 protein is CAISGLGQVTHYGYTF. The CDR3 DNA sequence: TGTGCCATCAGTGGGTTAGGGCAGGTGACCCACTATGGCTACACCTTC.

The chain is built from TRBV2 and TRBJ2-1, with D tentatively TRBD1 or TRBD2 (5 bases each). The germline V gene has CDR1 SNHLY and CDR2 FYNNEI. CDR3 length: 17 amino acids. The germline V and J ends were trimmed by 8 bases and 5 bases, with 25 bases remaining between them. CDR3 amino acids: CASLTRSQSGTHNEQFF. CDR3 sequence (DNA): TGTGCCAGCCTGACTCGCTCTCAATCAGGGACCCACAATGAGCAGTTCTTC.

This clonotype was detected ten times or more. The chain combines TRBV12-3 or TRBV12-4 with TRBJ1-1; D uncertain. The ends were cut back, 2 bases at V and 11 bases at J, with 9 bases in the middle. The CDR3 loop spans 11 amino acids. The CDR3 nucleotides are TGTGCCAGCAGTTTAAATATGGAGGCTTTCTTT. Amino acid sequence: CASSLNMEAFF.

A note on this clonotype: This sequence may be a read error, since a much larger clone differs from it by one base. J is TRBJ2-1 and V is TRBV5-6; D gene ambiguous. The CDR3 is 17 residues long. The germline V gene has CDR1 SGHDT and CDR2 YYEEEE. The V gene lost 4 bases and the J gene lost 0 bases, with 17 bases spanning the gap. CDR3 sequence reads: CASSRSPRISSYNEQFF. CDR3 sequence (DNA): TGTGCCAGCAGCCGATCCCCCCGGATTAGCTCCTACAATGAGCAGTTCTTC.

The chain couples TRBV11-2 to TRBJ2-1; 12 nucleotides agree with TRBD2. This CDR3 is 14 amino acids long. V lost 7 bases, J lost 9 bases, and 7 bases stayed unmatched. The germline V gene has CDR1 SGHAT and CDR2 FQNNGV. CDR3 sequence: CASIRTSGKGEQFF. CDR3 DNA: TGTGCCAGCATCCGGACTAGCGGGAAGGGTGAGCAGTTCTTC. The variable domain in full, with the rest retrieved from reference TRBV11-2 and TRBJ2-1, is EAGVAQSPRYKIIEKRQSVAFWCNPISGHATLYWYQQILGQGPKLLIQFQNNGVVDDSQLPKDRFSAERLKGVDSTLKIQPAKLEDSAVYLCASIRTSGKGEQFFGPGTRLTVL.

In its sample, this clonotype was seen many times. The rearrangement links TRBV14 to TRBJ2-2, with 7 bases that match TRBD1. V dropped 1 base and J dropped 6; count of bases not matched to a gene: 5. Germline assignment: CDR1 SGHDN and CDR2 FVKESK. The CDR3 has 15 amino acids. The CDR3 nucleotides are TGTGCCAGCAGCCAAGTAGGGACAGAAGCCGGGGAGCTGTTTTTT. Protein sequence: CASSQVGTEAGELFF.

This chain connects TRBV19 to TRBJ2-1, with 8 bases fitting TRBD1. V shed 10 bases, J shed 3 bases, and the junction held 5 bases outside the gene matches. CDR1 and CDR2 (germline): LNHDA, SQIVND (reference sequence). The CDR3 covers 13 residues. The CDR3 region is CATRGQVYNEQFF. CDR3 bases: TGTGCCACCAGGGGACAGGTCTACAATGAGCAGTTCTTC. Full variable domain (missing parts from reference TRBV19 and TRBJ2-1): DGGITQSPKYLFRKEGQNVTLSCEQNLNHDAMYWYRQDPGQGLRLIYYSQIVNDFQKGDIAEGYSVSREKKESFPLTVTSAQKNPTAFYLCATRGQVYNEQFFGPGTRLTVL.

In this sample, this clonotype turned up many times. This rearrangement joins TRBV12-3 or TRBV12-4 to TRBJ2-1; 8 bases are shared with TRBD1. J gave up 5 bases and V 5 bases, and 14 bases lay outside the gene matches. The CDR3 length is 17 residues. Here the CDR3 DNA reads TGTGCCAGCAGTCTCTACCCGGGGCAGGGGGCCAACAATGAGCAGTTCTTC. Translating it yields CASSLYPGQGANNEQFF.

This clonotype appeared many times. The chain combines TRBV7-9 with TRBJ2-1; 9 bases line up with TRBD2. The CDR3 has 17 residues. Looked up from germline, CDR1 is SEHNR and CDR2 is FQNEAQ (reference sequence). V trimming: 5 bases; J trimming: 5 bases; junction bases outside the gene matches: 13. CDR3 loop: CASSRRGGTSPDNEQFF. The CDR3 DNA is TGTGCCAGCAGCCGCCGAGGCGGGACTAGCCCTGACAATGAGCAGTTCTTC.

This clonotype was detected many times. The chain is built from TRBV11-2 and TRBJ2-7; D possibly matches TRBD1 or TRBD2 (5 bases each). The germline CDR1 and CDR2 sequences are SGHAT and FQNNGV. This CDR3 is 16 amino acids long. The ends were cut back, 0 bases at V and 3 bases at J, with 15 bases in the middle. CDR3 region: CASSLEGTGYGYEQYF. Written as DNA, the CDR3 is TGTGCCAGCAGCTTAGAAGGGACGGGTTACGGCTACGAGCAGTACTTC. Drawing the rest from reference TRBV11-2 and TRBJ2-7, the complete variable domain is EAGVAQSPRYKIIEKRQSVAFWCNPISGHATLYWYQQILGQGPKLLIQFQNNGVVDDSQLPKDRFSAERLKGVDSTLKIQPAKLEDSAVYLCASSLEGTGYGYEQYFGPGTRLTVT.

For this clonotype: This may come from a read error, since a much larger clone is one base off. The conserved final phenylalanine or tryptophan is absent from the CDR3, which likely points to a read error. This sequence joins TRBV6-1 and TRBJ1-2, with a possible D match to TRBD1 (6 bases). Trimming removed 6 bases at V and 8 bases at J, with 16 bases between. There are 13 residues in the CDR3. The germline V gene encodes CDR1 MNHNS and CDR2 SASEGT. This CDR3 reads CASRNLQGRGYTL. The CDR3 DNA reads as TGTGCCAGCAGAAATCTACAGGGTCGGGGCTACACCCTC.

This clonotype was seen repeatedly, ten times or more. J is TRBJ1-4 and V is TRBV7-6, with unresolved D. The ends were cut back, 4 bases at V and 11 bases at J, with 11 bases in the middle. From germline, CDR1 is SGHVS and CDR2 FNYEAQ. The CDR3 runs 12 residues. The CDR3 nucleotides read TGTGCCAGCAGCTCCCTTTATGGGAAACTGTTTTTT. It translates to CASSSLYGKLFF.

At least ten counts were recorded for this clonotype. V gene TRBV20-1 combines with J gene TRBJ2-1; 10 positions match TRBD2. This CDR3 has 14 residues. Germline values: CDR1 DFQATT, CDR2 SNEGSKA (reference sequence). Trimming at V came to 1 base and at J to 12 bases, leaving 9 bases not matched to a gene. CDR3 DNA sequence: TGCAGTGCTAGAGGGGAGCTAGCGGGAGCGGTGCAGTTCTTC. This gives the protein CSARGELAGAVQFF.

This clonotype was found many times. The rearrangement uses TRBV29-1 and TRBJ2-3; TRBD2 matches at 14 bases. From germline, CDR1 is SQVTM and CDR2 ANQGSEA. CDR3 length: 14 residues. V lost 6 bases, J lost 6 bases, and 5 bases stayed unmatched. CDR3 coding DNA: TGCAGCGTCGGACTAGCGGGAGGTCGTGATACGCAGTATTTT. Amino acid sequence: CSVGLAGGRDTQYF.

This clonotype was recorded many times. The chain employs TRBV30 and TRBJ2-7; perhaps TRBD1 as D (5 bases). V lost 1 base, J lost 2 bases, and 6 bases lay in between. The germline CDR1 and CDR2 sequences are GTSNPN and SVGIG (reference sequence). The CDR3 extends over 12 amino acids. CDR3 nucleotide sequence: TGTGCCTGGAGTGGGACAACCTACGAGCAGTACTTC. Encoded protein: CAWSGTTYEQYF.

At least ten counts were recorded for this clonotype. The chain is built from TRBV28 and TRBJ2-3; D is unresolved. Germline V gene data show CDR1 as MDHEN and CDR2 as SYDVKM. CDR3 length: 15 residues. V was cut by 4 bases and J by 6 bases, with 17 bases left in between. The CDR3 DNA is TGTGCCAGCAGTTCCCAACTTCATACTGTTGATACGCAGTATTTT. Translation: CASSSQLHTVDTQYF.

The V gene is TRBV29-1, the J gene TRBJ2-5; 10 bases map to TRBD2. Germline CDR1 SQVTM, CDR2 ANQGSEA. The J segment lost 0 bases and the V segment lost 0 bases, leaving 13 bases of the junction unmatched. This CDR3 has 19 amino acids. The CDR3 DNA sequence: TGCAGCGTTGAAGATCTGGGGCTAGCGGGAGTTGGGTACCAAGAGACCCAGTACTTC. Translating gives CSVEDLGLAGVGYQETQYF.

This clonotype was picked up many times. V usage is TRBV20-1 and J usage is TRBJ2-2; D is perhaps TRBD2 (7 bases). The length of the CDR3 is 16 residues. Germline lookup yields CDR1 DFQATT and CDR2 SNEGSKA (reference sequence). V was clipped by 0 bases and J by 3 bases, with 14 bases between them. The CDR3: CSARDGGATDTGELFF. The CDR3 region has the DNA TGCAGTGCTAGAGATGGGGGGGCGACGGACACCGGGGAGCTGTTTTTT.

This clonotype came up a few times. The genes are TRBV20-1 and TRBJ1-2; a possible D gene is TRBD1 (6 bases). The CDR3 sequence is 17 residues long. Germline assignment: CDR1 DFQATT and CDR2 SNEGSKA (reference sequence). V was shortened by 2 bases and J by 8 bases, with 27 bases between the two germline ends. CDR3 nucleotide sequence: TGCAGTGCTAGACCCCCCCGGGGGGCTTGGTCGGTTGAGGGCTACACCTTC. Protein: CSARPPRGAWSVEGYTF.

The sample holds many counts of this clonotype. The chain employs TRBV7-2 and TRBJ2-1; 12 bases map to TRBD2. This CDR3 is built from 17 residues. V shed 2 bases and J 6 bases; nucleotides not matched to a gene: 8. CDR1 and CDR2 from the germline V gene are SGHTA and FQGNSA. CDR3 DNA sequence: TGTGCCAGCAGCTTAAGACTAGCGGGAGTCCCCTGCAATGAGCAGTTCTTC. Translated, it gives CASSLRLAGVPCNEQFF.

The table lists this clonotype with many counts. The rearrangement uses TRBV20-1 and TRBJ1-2; 8 bases are shared with TRBD1. The junction had 11 bases not matched to a gene; V was cut back by 6 bases and J by 5 bases. This CDR3 has 14 amino acids. Germline values: CDR1 DFQATT, CDR2 SNEGSKA (reference sequence). Here the CDR3 DNA reads TGCAGTGCAGAACAGGGGGAAAGAGCGTATGGCTACACCTTC. Translation: CSAEQGERAYGYTF.

This chain connects TRBV18 to TRBJ1-5; D gene uncertain. The CDR3 length is 14 residues. Germline CDR1 and CDR2: KGHSH and LQKENI. Deletions cut 3 bases from V and 11 bases from J, with 17 bases between. CDR3 in DNA: TGTGCCAGCTCACCGAACAAGGGCCCCTCGGCCCAGCATTTT. Protein: CASSPNKGPSAQHF.

At least ten counts were recorded for this clonotype. The chain employs TRBV3-1 and TRBJ2-7; D unclear. Germline V gene data show CDR1 as LGHDT and CDR2 as YNNKEL (reference sequence). CDR3 length: 12 residues. V lost 2 bases and J lost 7, with 9 bases in between. CDR3 sequence (DNA): TGTGCCAGCAGCCAAACGGGCCGGGAGCAGTACTTC. Its translation: CASSQTGREQYF.

V usage is TRBV9 and J usage is TRBJ1-2, with TRBD1 matching over 8 bases. The V gene's germline CDR1 is SGDLS and CDR2 YYNGEE. J gave up 9 bases and V 3 bases, and 13 bases lay outside the gene matches. The length of the CDR3 is 15 residues. The CDR3 nucleotides are TGTGCCAGCAGCGGACAGGGGTCGGAAAGAGGAAGCTACACCTTC. Translation: CASSGQGSERGSYTF. Drawing the rest from reference TRBV9 and TRBJ1-2, the complete variable domain is DSGVTQTPKHLITATGQRVTLRCSPRSGDLSVYWYQQSLDQGLQFLIQYYNGEERAKGNILERFSAQQFPDLHSELNLSSLELGDSALYFCASSGQGSERGSYTFGSGTRLTVV.

In this sample, this clonotype turned up many times. This chain links TRBV7-2 with TRBJ2-3; no firm D call. V shed 5 bases and J shed 4 bases, with 13 bases lying between them. CDR1 is SGHTA, CDR2 FQGNSA, per germline. The CDR3 totals 14 residues. The CDR3 here is CASSNRVVADTQYF. CDR3 coding DNA: TGTGCCAGCAGCAATAGGGTGGTCGCAGATACGCAGTATTTT.

This clonotype was detected a few times. The chain employs TRBV19 and TRBJ1-1; D may be TRBD1 (5 bases). The CDR3 spans 13 residues. V lost 10 bases to trimming and J lost 0 bases, with 12 bases between them. Germline V lookup: CDR1 LNHDA, CDR2 SQIVND (reference sequence). The CDR3 region is CATKGSMNTEAFF. CDR3 DNA: TGTGCCACTAAGGGGTCTATGAACACTGAAGCTTTCTTT.

This clonotype was counted at least ten times. CDR3 loop: CASIKPASGTGTGELFF. Written as DNA, the CDR3 is TGTGCCAGCATAAAGCCGGCTAGCGGGACGGGCACCGGGGAGCTGTTTTTT. The chain links TRBV6-1 to TRBJ2-2; 9 nucleotides line up with TRBD2. The ends lost 7 bases at V and 4 bases at J; junction bases unmatched: 13. Per the germline V gene, CDR1 is MNHNS and CDR2 is SASEGT. This CDR3 contains 17 residues.

The chain is built from TRBV7-3 and TRBJ1-5, with D tentatively TRBD1 (6 bases). CDR1 is SGHTA, CDR2 FQGTGA, per germline. CDR3 length: 15 residues. The V gene lost 2 bases and the J gene lost 7 bases, with 15 bases spanning the gap. CDR3 residues: CASSLPPGAEQPQHF. The CDR3, as DNA: TGTGCCAGCAGCTTACCTCCGGGGGCGGAGCAGCCCCAGCATTTT.